The 20 T cell receptor beta chains listed next were all sequenced from one sample in a study of cytomegalovirus exposure and HLA in healthy donors. A multiplex PCR was run with 60 Vbeta primers and 13 Jbeta primers. Here immunoSEQ multiplex PCR was the method, and the copy in TCRdb shows in-frame clones only, minus some. The data contain 150,000 to 200,000 clones, 77% of them singletons. Sequenced: PBMCs. The receptors derive from a man in his late teens or twenties in good health and CMV-seronegative.

The rearrangement uses TRBV7-2 and TRBJ1-4; no clear D. Germline loops: CDR1 SGHTA, CDR2 FQGNSA. There are 14 residues in the CDR3. With 3 bases removed from V and 7 bases from J, the gap between germline ends came to 12 bases. CDR3 protein: CASSFRGVGEKLFF. CDR3 in DNA: TGTGCCAGCAGCTTCCGGGGAGTCGGTGAAAAACTGTTTTTT.

The chain couples TRBV2 to TRBJ2-7, with TRBD2 as a possible D gene (6 bases). V was trimmed by 3 bases and J by 5 bases, leaving 11 bases between them. This CDR3 contains 13 residues. CDR1 SNHLY and CDR2 FYNNEI come from the germline V gene. Here the CDR3 DNA reads TGTGCCAGCAGTGATATGGAGGGCCACGAGCAGTACTTC. Its translation: CASSDMEGHEQYF.

The V and J genes are TRBV7-2 and TRBJ2-7; 11 bases match TRBD2. After removal of 5 bases from V and 0 bases from J, the junction contained 3 bases not matched to a gene. This CDR3 region has 15 residues. Germline loops: CDR1 SGHTA, CDR2 FQGNSA. The DNA of the CDR3 is TGTGCCAGCAGCCGCGGACTAGCGGGCTCCTACGAGCAGTACTTC. Amino acids: CASSRGLAGSYEQYF.

The table lists this clone with a few counts. The chain uses TRBV12-5 and TRBJ2-5; possible D gene TRBD2, 7 bases. This CDR3 is built from 18 residues. Germline V CDR1 and CDR2: LGHNT, FRNRAP. V was trimmed by 5 bases and J by 0 bases, leaving 22 bases between them. As DNA, the CDR3 is TGTGCTAGTGGTCCCCGGGGGCGGGGGCCCGAAGACCAAGAGACCCAGTACTTC. It specifies CASGPRGRGPEDQETQYF.

V usage is TRBV5-1 and J usage is TRBJ1-1, with D hard to call. From germline, CDR1 is SGHRS and CDR2 YFSETQ. Trimming pared 0 bases from V and 5 bases from J, leaving 23 bases between. The CDR3 sequence is 18 residues long. Here the CDR3 reads CASSLGVGGGFRVTEAFF. For the CDR3, the DNA is TGCGCCAGCAGCTTGGGTGTGGGAGGAGGTTTTAGGGTGACTGAAGCTTTCTTT.

The V call is TRBV4-1, the J call TRBJ2-1, with 7 nucleotides matching TRBD2. Losses at the gene ends were 5 bases for V and 4 bases for J; bases not matched to a gene: 11. The CDR3 runs 16 residues. Germline CDR1 is MGHRA and CDR2 is YSYEKL. The CDR3 coding sequence is TGCGCCAGCAGCAAACGGTCCCTAGCGGATTACAATGAGCAGTTCTTC. It yields the protein CASSKRSLADYNEQFF.

The genes are TRBV4-3 and TRBJ2-5, with D perhaps TRBD2 (6 bases). The J call is doubtful: the DNA matches TRBJ2-7 better. Germline V gene sequence: CDR1 LGHNA, CDR2 YSLEER. The CDR3 sequence is 15 residues long. The CDR3 DNA sequence: TGCGCCAGCAGCCAGCGTTGGAGGGTCTCCTACGAGCAGTACTTC. Amino acids: CASSQRWRVSYEQYF.

The rearrangement links TRBV19 to TRBJ2-1; 9 bases map to TRBD1. The ends lost 5 bases at V and 2 bases at J; junction bases unmatched: 7. Germline assignment: CDR1 LNHDA and CDR2 SQIVND (reference sequence). CDR3 length: 16 amino acids. CDR3 nucleotides: TGTGCCAGTAGTGGGCCCGGACAGGGGCCCTACAATGAGCAGTTCTTC. Translated: CASSGPGQGPYNEQFF.

The chain carries TRBV5-6 and TRBJ2-2, with 10 nucleotides matching TRBD2. V gave up 2 bases and J gave up 5 bases; unmatched junction bases: 6. Germline V lookup: CDR1 SGHDT, CDR2 YYEEEE. The CDR3 is made up of 16 amino acids. CDR3: CASSLIAGGMTGELFF. Here the CDR3 DNA reads TGTGCCAGCAGCTTAATAGCGGGGGGCATGACCGGGGAGCTGTTTTTT.

The chain couples TRBV6-5 to TRBJ1-2; 11 bases agree with TRBD1. Trimming took 4 bases from V and 7 from J; bases not matched to a gene: 2. Germline V gives CDR1 MNHEY, CDR2 SVGAGI. This CDR3 has 13 amino acids. Here the CDR3 reads CASSWDRGSGYTF. For the CDR3, the DNA is TGTGCCAGCAGTTGGGACAGGGGGTCTGGCTACACCTTC.

The chain combines TRBV7-3 with TRBJ2-4; maybe TRBD2 (5 bases). The V and J ends lost 1 base and 7 bases respectively, with 11 bases between them. Germline V gives CDR1 SGHTA, CDR2 FQGTGA. The CDR3 extends over 14 amino acids. The CDR3 DNA follows: TGTGCCAGCAGCTTAAATCCGGGAAAGAACATTCAGTACTTC. Residues: CASSLNPGKNIQYF.

The genes are TRBV6-5 and TRBJ1-5, with no clear D. The CDR3 contains 13 residues. V lost 9 bases and J 6 bases, leaving 15 bases between the germline ends. The germline gives CDR1 MNHEY, CDR2 SVGAGI. The CDR3 DNA is TGTGCCAGTAACGTCGGGGAGGCTCAGCCCCAGCATTTT. It is translated as CASNVGEAQPQHF.

The V call is TRBV7-2, the J call TRBJ2-5; TRBD2 agrees at 9 bases. The V gene end was trimmed by 3 bases and the J gene end by 1 base; junction bases not matched to a gene: 6. Germline CDR1 reads SGHTA; CDR2 reads FQGNSA. The CDR3 is 16 residues long. The CDR3, as DNA: TGTGCCAGCAGCTTCTTGCCTAGCGGGATCCAAGAGACCCAGTACTTC. It encodes CASSFLPSGIQETQYF.

This chain links TRBV15 with TRBJ2-1; weak D call: TRBD2 (5 bases). CDR3 length: 15 residues. Germline V gene lookup returns CDR1 LNHNV and CDR2 YYDKDF (reference sequence). The ends were cut back, 1 base at V and 16 bases at J, with 23 bases in the middle. CDR3 sequence: CATSRGRNTDAPEFF. The CDR3 coding sequence is TGTGCCACCAGCAGAGGGAGGAATACGGACGCGCCTGAATTCTTC.

The genes are TRBV5-1 and TRBJ2-1, with TRBD2 identical over 8 bases. V was clipped by 1 base and J by 6 bases; unmatched bases: 6. Germline V gene data show CDR1 as SGHRS and CDR2 as YFSETQ. This CDR3 contains 15 residues. The DNA of the CDR3 is TGCGCCAGCAGCTTGTGGGCGGGGGGCCCCAATGAGCAGTTCTTC. Protein product: CASSLWAGGPNEQFF.

The chain has TRBV6-6 and TRBJ2-7, with a weak D call TRBD1 (6 bases). The CDR3 loop spans 15 amino acids. Trimming left V 0 bases short and J 1 base short, with 10 bases between. Germline V gene data show CDR1 as MNHNY and CDR2 as SVGAGI (reference sequence). The CDR3 loop is CASSYSTGPSYEQYF. DNA of the CDR3: TGTGCCAGCAGTTACTCTACAGGGCCTTCCTACGAGCAGTACTTC.

The chain has TRBV5-1 and TRBJ2-5; the D is unclear. V was cut by 0 bases and J by 11 bases, with 11 bases left in between. The CDR3 has 12 amino acids. Germline-derived CDR1 and CDR2 are SGHRS and YFSETQ. For the CDR3, the DNA is TGCGCCAGCAGCTTGGGCTCCGTGGAGCAGTACTTC. Amino acid sequence: CASSLGSVEQYF.

The chain couples TRBV6-5 to TRBJ1-2, with D possibly matching TRBD1 (6 bases). V lost 5 bases and J lost 6, with 13 bases in between. Germline loops: CDR1 MNHEY, CDR2 SVGAGI. CDR3 size: 13 residues. For the CDR3, the DNA is TGTGCCAGCAGTCCCACAGGGTTGCATGGCTACACCTTC. Translated: CASSPTGLHGYTF.

The chain recombines TRBV4-3 with TRBJ2-5, with 8 bases fitting TRBD2. The CDR3 spans 15 residues. CDR1 and CDR2 (germline): LGHNA, YSLEER. The V and J ends lost 4 bases and 4 bases, in that order; junction bases with no gene match: 8. The CDR3 DNA reads TGCGCCAGCAGCCCTTATCCCAGCGGGGGAGAGACCCAGTACTTC. It encodes CASSPYPSGGETQYF.

V usage is TRBV9 and J usage is TRBJ2-7; 7 bases map to TRBD2. Trimming removed 4 bases from V and 1 base from J; junction bases left unmatched: 14. Germline CDR1 SGDLS, CDR2 YYNGEE. The CDR3 is 17 amino acids. The CDR3 is CASSPRGRDHFSYEQYF. CDR3 nucleotides: TGTGCCAGCAGCCCCCGGGGGAGGGACCACTTTTCCTACGAGCAGTACTTC.